The 17 T cell receptor beta chains reported below all come from one sample, sequenced in a study of blood T cell repertoires in COVID-19. The method was immunoSEQ multiplex PCR; TCRdb's version includes in-frame clones alone and lacks a portion of them. The repertoire consists of 340,000 or so clones, with roughly 84% occurring once and the leading ten covering 1%. What was sequenced was peripheral blood. The receptors originated from a man aged 50 to 60 with active or convalescent COVID-19.

This chain uses TRBV7-8 with TRBJ2-7, with TRBD1 matching over 10 bases. Germline assignment: CDR1 SGHVS and CDR2 FQNEAQ. This CDR3 contains 15 residues. V shed 5 bases and J 7 bases; nucleotides not matched to a gene: 11. CDR3: CASSPLAGQGREQYF. In DNA, the CDR3 is TGTGCCAGCAGCCCATTGGCGGGACAGGGGAGAGAGCAGTACTTC.

The rearrangement uses TRBV6-2 or TRBV6-3 and TRBJ1-1, with TRBD1 as a possible D gene (5 bases). CDR1 and CDR2 (germline): MNHEY, SVGEGT. The CDR3 is 15 amino acids. V lost 5 bases and J lost 1, with 14 bases in between. CDR3 sequence (DNA): TGTGCCAGCAGTCTTTTCGGGACTTCGAACACTGAAGCTTTCTTT. Protein sequence: CASSLFGTSNTEAFF.

V and J are TRBV5-1 and TRBJ1-1, with 9 nucleotides matching TRBD1. CDR3 length equals 14 residues. After removal of 0 bases from V and 5 bases from J, the junction contained 2 bases not matched to a gene. Germline V CDR1 and CDR2: SGHRS, YFSETQ. In DNA form, the CDR3 reads TGCGCCAGCAGCTTGGAGACAGGGGGAACTGAAGCTTTCTTT. It codes for CASSLETGGTEAFF.

The chain has TRBV19 and TRBJ1-2; tentative D call: TRBD1 (5 bases). The CDR3 is made up of 13 amino acids. Germline-derived CDR1 and CDR2 are LNHDA and SQIVND (reference sequence). The V gene lost 3 bases and the J gene lost 4 bases, with 9 bases spanning the gap. In DNA form, the CDR3 reads TGTGCCAGTAGTATTCGGGGGATCTATGGCTACACCTTC. Protein: CASSIRGIYGYTF. The whole variable domain, filled in from reference TRBV19 and TRBJ1-2, reads DGGITQSPKYLFRKEGQNVTLSCEQNLNHDAMYWYRQDPGQGLRLIYYSQIVNDFQKGDIAEGYSVSREKKESFPLTVTSAQKNPTAFYLCASSIRGIYGYTFGSGTRLTVV.

This chain links TRBV30 with TRBJ1-5, with D perhaps matching TRBD1 (5 bases). CDR1 and CDR2 from the germline V gene are GTSNPN and SVGIG (reference sequence). Trimming shortened V by 2 bases and J by 2 bases, and 13 bases separated the two germline ends. The CDR3 spans 15 residues. The CDR3 spells CAWSSGLGGNQPQHF. CDR3 DNA: TGTGCCTGGAGTAGCGGGTTAGGGGGCAATCAGCCCCAGCATTTT.

This rearrangement joins TRBV2 to TRBJ1-1; 7 bases map to TRBD1. Germline trimming cut 5 bases from V and 1 base from J; bases unmatched to any gene: 4. Germline CDR1 is SNHLY and CDR2 is FYNNEI. The CDR3 is 14 residues long. The CDR3 nucleotides read TGTGCCAGCAGTAAATGGGACAGGAACACTGAAGCTTTCTTT. Translated, it gives CASSKWDRNTEAFF.

The rearrangement joins TRBV2 to TRBJ2-2, with D perhaps matching TRBD1 (6 bases). V dropped 6 bases and J dropped 3 bases, with 11 bases sitting between them. This CDR3 is built from 14 residues. The germline V gene encodes CDR1 SNHLY and CDR2 FYNNEI. The CDR3 reads CASRGWTDTGELFF. The CDR3 DNA reads as TGTGCCAGCAGGGGCTGGACAGACACCGGGGAGCTGTTTTTT.

The chain is built from TRBV28 and TRBJ1-2; 7 nucleotides align to TRBD1. V lost 3 bases, J lost 5 bases, and 12 bases stayed unmatched. The CDR3 has 16 amino acids. CDR1 MDHEN and CDR2 SYDVKM come from the germline V gene. This CDR3 is CASSFGSATGTYGYTF. The CDR3, as DNA: TGTGCCAGCAGTTTCGGTTCGGCGACAGGGACATATGGCTACACCTTC.

The CDR3 loop reads CASSQEGAAGELFF. For the CDR3, the DNA is TGTGCCAGCAGCCAAGAAGGGGCGGCCGGGGAGCTGTTTTTT. The chain employs TRBV4-2 and TRBJ2-2, with a tentative D call TRBD1 (5 bases). Germline loops: CDR1 LGHNA, CDR2 YNFKEQ. The CDR3 contains 14 residues. The V end lost 0 bases, the J end lost 6 bases, and 8 bases lay between the germline ends.

The chain couples TRBV19 to TRBJ2-1; 10 bases are shared with TRBD1. The CDR3 consists of 15 residues. V lost 5 bases to trimming and J lost 3 bases; unmatched junction nucleotides: 4. Germline values: CDR1 LNHDA, CDR2 SQIVND (reference sequence). This CDR3 is CASSPRTGGYNEQFF. Here the CDR3 DNA reads TGTGCCAGTAGTCCTCGGACAGGGGGCTACAATGAGCAGTTCTTC.

The V and J genes are TRBV18 and TRBJ1-6; TRBD1 matches at 7 bases. V was clipped by 2 bases and J by 2 bases; unmatched bases: 9. The CDR3 loop spans 18 amino acids. CDR1 and CDR2 (germline): KGHSH, LQKENI. The CDR3 nucleotides are TGTGCCAGCTCACCAGTCTATTTAACAGGGGCCTATAATTCACCCCTCCACTTT. It specifies CASSPVYLTGAYNSPLHF.

The gene calls are TRBV28 and TRBJ1-1, with a tentative D call TRBD1 (6 bases). V was trimmed by 3 bases and J by 7 bases, leaving 18 bases between them. CDR1 is MDHEN and CDR2 is SYDVKM in the germline V gene. CDR3 length: 15 amino acids. CDR3 sequence (DNA): TGTGCCAGCAGTTTTCAAGTGGGGGCGGGCGGTGAAGCTTTCTTT. It codes for CASSFQVGAGGEAFF.

The chain combines TRBV29-1 with TRBJ1-6; D uncertain. Trimming shortened V by 4 bases and J by 8 bases, and 12 bases separated the two germline ends. Germline V gives CDR1 SQVTM, CDR2 ANQGSEA. The CDR3 loop spans 13 amino acids. Here the CDR3 reads CSVAEQADSPLHF. CDR3 coding DNA: TGCAGCGTTGCCGAGCAGGCTGATTCACCCCTCCACTTT.

The chain employs TRBV5-4 and TRBJ2-1, with unresolved D. This CDR3 is 12 amino acids long. Trimming stripped 1 base from V and 6 bases from J, with 5 bases between. Germline V lookup: CDR1 SGHNT, CDR2 YYREEE (reference sequence). Written as DNA, the CDR3 is TGTGCCAGCAGCTTGCTGGCCAATGAGCAGTTCTTC. As protein: CASSLLANEQFF.

The genes are TRBV2 and TRBJ2-1; TRBD2 might be the D (5 bases). Trimming took 8 bases from V and 9 from J, leaving 23 bases between them. CDR1 SNHLY and CDR2 FYNNEI come from the germline V gene. The CDR3 runs 15 residues. CDR3 in DNA: TGTGCCAGCTCAACCTCTAGCTACCTCGCGAGTGAGCAGTTCTTC. Amino acids: CASSTSSYLASEQFF. Looking up the rest from reference TRBV2 and TRBJ2-1 gives the full variable domain: EPEVTQTPSHQVTQMGQEVILRCVPISNHLYFYWYRQILGQKVEFLVSFYNNEISEKSEIFDDQFSVERPDGSNFTLKIRSTKLEDSAMYFCASSTSSYLASEQFFGPGTRLTVL.

This chain links TRBV24-1 with TRBJ2-2; D is perhaps TRBD2 (6 bases). Germline V gene lookup returns CDR1 KGHDR and CDR2 SFDVKD. Trimming removed 4 bases at V and 9 bases at J, with 17 bases between. This CDR3 has 15 residues. The CDR3 DNA is TGTGCCACCAGTGAGACAAGGGGACTCAGCAGGGAGCTGTTTTTT. It yields the protein CATSETRGLSRELFF.

The V gene is TRBV7-9, the J gene TRBJ1-1, with TRBD1 matching 7 bases. There are 14 residues in the CDR3. CDR1 is SEHNR, CDR2 FQNEAQ, per germline (reference sequence). With V trimmed by 2 bases and J by 11 bases, 11 bases remained unmatched. Written as DNA, the CDR3 is TGTGCCAGCAGCTTAATTCAGGAGGGGGCAGCTGCTTTCTTT. Its protein is CASSLIQEGAAAFF.